This TCR beta chain emerged from a study of T cells in Graves' hyperthyroidism and ophthalmopathy. Study-wide context: At initial diagnosis, before any treatment had begun, peripheral blood was obtained.

Fresh 10 ml peripheral blood yielded PBMCs. Trimming removed 4 bases from V and 10 bases from J; junction bases left unmatched: 10. Germline CDR1 is ENHRY and CDR2 is SYGVKD. This CDR3 region has 14 residues. With regard to this clonotype: A much bigger clone sits one base away, suggesting this may be a read error.

What was amplified from RNA transcripts were TCR beta CDR3 regions. The study used the HTBI primer set for a first-round RT-PCR of the TCR CDR3. Each CDR3 protein gets one entry after TCRdb re-called the multiplex PCR reads with MiXCR. The sample lists more than 550,000 distinct CDR3 sequences; about 18% were seen once. J is TRBJ1-1 and V is TRBV10-3; 9 bases line up with TRBD1. The TCR was taken from a man aged 45-65 years with Graves' hyperthyroidism. Sequencing used blood. The CDR3 here is CAISGSTGGEGAFF. In nucleotides, the CDR3 is TGTGCCATCAGTGGTTCCACAGGGGGCGAGGGAGCTTTCTTT.